This paragraph reports one T cell receptor beta chain. The sample belongs to a study of blood T cell repertoires in COVID-19. As for the study in general: The cDNA or gDNA used as material had been derived from T cells, B-cell-depleted T cells, or PBMCs.

Using immunoSEQ multiplex PCR, the repertoire was profiled, and TCRdb retains in-frame clones only, with some absent. Of a few hundred thousand clones listed, around 87% were seen once; the top ten hold about 1.1%. The CDR3 covers 13 residues. Trimming stripped 4 bases from V and 7 bases from J, with 10 bases between. Germline loops: CDR1 MNHEY, CDR2 SVGEGT. V usage is TRBV6-2 or TRBV6-3 and J usage is TRBJ2-2; perhaps TRBD2 as D (5 bases). This clonotype was sampled from a young man who had recovered from COVID-19. The sequenced material came from PBMCs or T cells enriched from blood (not recorded which). The CDR3 DNA is TGTGCCAGCAGTTCCAAACTAGTCGGGGAGCTGTTTTTT. It yields the protein CASSSKLVGELFF.